The 20 T cell receptor beta chains below come from one sample, sequenced in a study of vaccination and CD4 T cells after COVID-19. Treatment indicated: approximately 9-day PBMC culture with coronavirus spike peptide pools or control peptides (ViraFEST assay). These receptors are not linked to any known antigen. Oncomine TCR Beta short-read sequencing was applied to DNA from cultured CD4+ T cells. TCRdb re-called the PCR reads with MiXCR, one entry per CDR3 protein. Altogether more than 20,000 distinct CDR3 sequences are present, roughly 39% being singletons, with the ten largest covering around 7.8%. Sample: CD4+ T cells from blood, cultured in vitro. The receptors were gathered from a human donor who had recovered from COVID-19.

V usage is TRBV28 and J usage is TRBJ1-1; maybe TRBD1 (5 bases). The germline V gene encodes CDR1 MDHEN and CDR2 SYDVKM. Trimming pared 3 bases from V and 1 base from J, leaving 6 bases between. This CDR3 is 13 amino acids long. CDR3 in amino acids: CASSFQGNTEAFF. As DNA, the CDR3 is TGTGCCAGCAGTTTTCAGGGGAACACTGAAGCTTTCTTT.

The chain has TRBV6-5 and TRBJ1-6; D gene unclear. The CDR3 sequence is 19 residues long. V shed 0 bases and J shed 0 bases, with 15 bases lying between them. CDR1 and CDR2 from the germline V gene are MNHEY and SVGAGI. Here the CDR3 DNA reads TGTGCCAGCAGTTACTCGAGCTGGGGAACCAGCTCCTATAATTCACCCCTCCACTTT. Protein sequence: CASSYSSWGTSSYNSPLHF.

The V gene is TRBV9, the J gene TRBJ2-7; possible D gene TRBD2, 5 bases. The germline V gene encodes CDR1 SGDLS and CDR2 YYNGEE. Trimming pared 4 bases from V and 0 bases from J, leaving 11 bases between. The CDR3 extends over 14 amino acids. The CDR3 coding sequence is TGTGCCAGCAGCCCCGGAGGCTACTCCTACGAGCAGTACTTC. It translates to CASSPGGYSYEQYF.

This chain joins TRBV28 and TRBJ1-1; tentatively, D is TRBD1 (5 bases). The CDR3 spans 11 residues. V was cut by 7 bases and J by 6 bases, with 9 bases left in between. CDR1 is MDHEN, CDR2 SYDVKM, per germline. CDR3 DNA: TGTGCCAGCAAGGCGGGGCCTGAAGCTTTCTTT. Translating gives CASKAGPEAFF.

This clonotype was counted between two and nine times. The chain's CDR3 is CASSRLASYEQYF. The CDR3 DNA is TGTGCCAGCAGCCGACTAGCCTCCTACGAGCAGTACTTC. The genes are TRBV7-2 and TRBJ2-7; 7 nucleotides line up with TRBD2. The trim removed 5 bases at V and 0 bases at J, leaving 1 base unmatched. Per germline, CDR1 SGHTA and CDR2 FQGNSA. This CDR3 comprises 13 residues.

The rearrangement links TRBV9 to TRBJ2-1; TRBD2 matches at 11 bases. Per the germline V gene, CDR1 is SGDLS and CDR2 is YYNGEE. The V and J ends lost 3 bases and 4 bases, in that order; junction bases with no gene match: 6. The CDR3 is 16 residues long. The CDR3 spells CASSARLAGSYNEQFF. The CDR3 coding sequence is TGTGCCAGCAGCGCCAGACTAGCGGGGTCGTACAATGAGCAGTTCTTC.

This clonotype has just one count. A much larger clone differs by one base, so this may be a read error. J is TRBJ1-5 and V is TRBV20-1, with 7 bases identical to TRBD1. V trimming: 3 bases; J trimming: 0 bases; junction bases outside the gene matches: 5. The CDR3 has 15 amino acids. Germline values: CDR1 DFQATT, CDR2 SNEGSKA (reference sequence). Here the CDR3 DNA reads TGCAGTGCTAGCAGGGGGATCTATAGCAATCAGCCCCAGCATTTT. Its translation: CSASRGIYSNQPQHF.

This clonotype was seen only a few times. The rearrangement links TRBV2 to TRBJ2-1, with 10 bases aligning to TRBD2. V lost 8 bases to trimming and J lost 3 bases; unmatched junction nucleotides: 4. From germline, CDR1 is SNHLY and CDR2 FYNNEI. The CDR3 runs 14 residues. The CDR3 DNA sequence: TGTGCCAGCGGGTTAGCGGGAGGCTACAATGAGCAGTTCTTC. Its translation: CASGLAGGYNEQFF.

The table lists this clonotype with a few counts. The rearrangement joins TRBV6-1 to TRBJ2-7; no reliable D call. Germline CDR1 reads MNHNS; CDR2 reads SASEGT. The CDR3 contains 11 residues. The V gene lost 5 bases and the J gene lost 3 bases, with 5 bases spanning the gap. This chain's CDR3 is CASSKLYEQYF. The CDR3 coding sequence is TGTGCCAGCAGTAAGCTCTACGAGCAGTACTTC.

This clonotype has a handful of counts. The chain carries TRBV20-1 and TRBJ1-1; 10 bases fit TRBD1. This CDR3 region has 14 residues. The J segment lost 5 bases and the V segment lost 5 bases, leaving 8 bases of the junction unmatched. Germline CDR1 and CDR2: DFQATT and SNEGSKA (reference sequence). CDR3 sequence (DNA): TGCAGTGCTGCGAGGGACAGGGGAGGAACTGAAGCTTTCTTT. Its translation is CSAARDRGGTEAFF.

The CDR3, as DNA: TGCAGTGCCCTCCCAGCTACTAGCAATCAGCCCCAGCATTTT. Protein sequence: CSALPATSNQPQHF. This chain uses TRBV20-1 with TRBJ1-5, with D unclear. Germline V gene sequence: CDR1 DFQATT, CDR2 SNEGSKA (reference sequence). The germline V and J ends were trimmed by 6 bases and 0 bases, with 12 bases remaining between them. The CDR3 spans 14 residues.

The chain has TRBV6-5 and TRBJ2-5, with 8 bases fitting TRBD2. CDR3 length equals 15 residues. V dropped 2 bases and J dropped 2; count of bases not matched to a gene: 4. Germline values: CDR1 MNHEY, CDR2 SVGAGI. CDR3 bases: TGTGCCAGCAGTTACACCGGGACTAGGCAAGAGACCCAGTACTTC. Protein product: CASSYTGTRQETQYF.

The chain is built from TRBV18 and TRBJ2-1, with 7 bases that match TRBD1. Germline lookup yields CDR1 KGHSH and CDR2 LQKENI. V was pared by 1 base and J by 9 bases, with 3 bases of the junction left unmatched. The CDR3 totals 13 residues. The CDR3 is CASSPRDRGEQFF. The CDR3 region has the DNA TGTGCCAGCTCACCACGGGACAGAGGTGAGCAGTTCTTC.

V and J are TRBV6-5 and TRBJ2-7; a possible D gene is TRBD2 (6 bases). The CDR3 runs 13 residues. V was shortened by 0 bases and J by 4 bases, with 7 bases between the two germline ends. Germline V gives CDR1 MNHEY, CDR2 SVGAGI. CDR3 protein: CASSYSRGYEQYF. The CDR3 DNA reads as TGTGCCAGCAGTTACTCGCGGGGTTACGAGCAGTACTTC.

This clonotype was seen a few times. The V call is TRBV20-1, the J call TRBJ2-3; TRBD2 agrees at 9 bases. Per germline, CDR1 DFQATT and CDR2 SNEGSKA (reference sequence). V lost 5 bases and J lost 6; bases outside the gene matches: 12. The CDR3 consists of 15 residues. The CDR3 is CSAPPILAGTDTQYF. CDR3 nucleotides: TGCAGTGCTCCTCCGATTCTAGCGGGGACGGATACGCAGTATTTT.

The rearrangement links TRBV20-1 to TRBJ1-3; 7 nucleotides align to TRBD1. CDR1 and CDR2 from the germline V gene are DFQATT and SNEGSKA (reference sequence). Trimming took 4 bases from V and 1 from J; bases not matched to a gene: 1. The CDR3 extends over 13 amino acids. This CDR3 reads CSAMDRSGNTIYF. CDR3 in DNA: TGCAGTGCTATGGACAGGTCTGGAAACACCATATATTTT.

This clonotype was seen a handful of times. This sequence joins TRBV5-1 and TRBJ1-6, with 11 bases that match TRBD1. The CDR3 extends over 16 amino acids. The germline V gene has CDR1 SGHRS and CDR2 YFSETQ. J was trimmed by 7 bases and V by 5 bases; bases with no gene match: 8. The CDR3 DNA reads TGCGCCAGCAGGAGGGGGACAGGGGGATGGAATTCACCCCTCCACTTT. It is translated as CASRRGTGGWNSPLHF.

This chain links TRBV27 with TRBJ2-7; D unresolved. Trimming removed 1 base from V and 1 base from J, with 8 bases in between. CDR3 length: 14 amino acids. The germline V gene encodes CDR1 MNHEY and CDR2 SMNVEV (reference sequence). The chain's CDR3 is CASSLFAGSYEQYF. CDR3 sequence (DNA): TGTGCCAGCAGTTTATTTGCTGGATCCTACGAGCAGTACTTC.

The chain links TRBV12-3 or TRBV12-4 to TRBJ1-2; 8 bases line up with TRBD1. Trimming at V came to 5 bases and at J to 7 bases, leaving 6 bases not matched to a gene. This CDR3 is built from 13 residues. The CDR3 bases are TGTGCCAGCAGTGCAGACAGGGGACGTGGCTACACCTTC. It yields the protein CASSADRGRGYTF.

The sample holds a few counts of this clonotype. The V and J genes are TRBV6-1 and TRBJ1-2; TRBD1 is a possible D gene (6 bases). The CDR3 length is 12 residues. Trimming removed 8 bases at V and 3 bases at J, with 10 bases between. Germline V CDR1 and CDR2: MNHNS, SASEGT. CDR3 nucleotides: TGTGCCAGCTCAGGGGTGGACTATGGCTACACCTTC. Translated: CASSGVDYGYTF.